The present T cell receptor beta chain was sequenced within a study of OX40 agonist ivuxolimab in advanced cancers. Across the whole study: Patients enrolled in dose escalation were diagnosed with hepatocellular carcinoma, melanoma, renal cell or head and neck cancer. The study's findings and limits: Doses of 0.1 to 3.0 mg/kg were accompanied by clonal expansion of CD4+ and CD8+ blood T cells by week 6. Clonal expansion was among the lowest in partial responders at 0.1-3.0 mg/kg, especially CD8+.

With baseline, cycle 4 day 1, and cycle 7 day 1 as timepoints, blood was sampled. Clones were read by immunoSEQ multiplex PCR, and TCRdb kept only the in-frame ones, dropping some. The sample records some 86,000 clones, about 91% being singletons. As for this clone: Its target is unknown.

The germline V and J ends were trimmed by 4 bases and 7 bases, with 11 bases remaining between them. The CDR3 is 13 residues long. CDR1 is SGDLS and CDR2 is YYNGEE in the germline V gene. Sequences were derived from CD4+ or CD8+ T cells sorted from blood, sampled in a trial of the OX40 agonist ivuxolimab. The genes are TRBV9 and TRBJ1-4; D remains unclear. The sequence came from an adult with an advanced solid tumor such as melanoma, head and neck, liver or kidney cancer. This chain's CDR3 is CASSTRLGEKLFF. The CDR3 nucleotides are TGTGCCAGCAGCACCCGACTAGGTGAAAAACTGTTTTTT.